The entry that follows covers one T cell receptor (beta chain) sequence. Its antigen is currently unknown. Use of 60 Vbeta and 13 Jbeta primers characterized the PCR. Only in-frame clones appear in the TCRdb table, and some are missing; sequencing was by immunoSEQ multiplex PCR. This table has around 130,000 clones, around 82% appearing once. This sample is part of a study of cytomegalovirus exposure and HLA in healthy donors. Participants comprised healthy donors of bone marrow. Donors had nominal health at sampling but likely had unrecorded immune exposures. Study results and caveats: The classifier, whose performance was assessed in both the original and validation cohorts, reportedly diagnosed cytomegalovirus status with high specificity and sensitivity. Later genetic work tied a missense DCLRE1C variant to beta-chain V and J trimming.

V lost 0 bases and J lost 4; bases outside the gene matches: 1. The CDR3 loop spans 15 amino acids. The V gene's germline CDR1 is MNHEY and CDR2 SVGAGI. This chain joins TRBV6-5 and TRBJ2-3; 10 nucleotides align to TRBD1. This clonotype originated in a male donor in good health and CMV-seropositive. Sequencing input: PBMCs. The CDR3 protein is CASSYSGQGADTQYF. The CDR3 nucleotides read TGTGCCAGCAGTTACTCCGGACAGGGGGCAGATACGCAGTATTTT.